Presented here are 21 T cell receptor beta chains from one specimen sequenced in a study of cytomegalovirus exposure and HLA in healthy donors. Sequencing used immunoSEQ multiplex PCR; TCRdb keeps in-frame clones, though not all of them. Counted here are 100,000 to 150,000 clones, roughly 90% occurring once; the ten biggest clones make up 1.4%. Material for sequencing was PBMCs. The receptors were gathered from a man aged 30-40 years in good health and CMV-seronegative.

CDR3 amino acids: CASSLIGGPQYF. CDR3 in DNA: TGTGCCAGCAGCTTAATTGGCGGTCCCCAGTACTTC. The chain links TRBV7-3 to TRBJ2-5, with D unclear. Trimming pared 1 base from V and 9 bases from J, leaving 9 bases between. CDR1 is SGHTA, CDR2 FQGTGA, per germline. This CDR3 region has 12 residues. The full variable domain, rest sourced from reference TRBV7-3 and TRBJ2-5, is GAGVSQTPSNKVTEKGKYVELRCDPISGHTALYWYRQSLGQGPEFLIYFQGTGAADDSGLPNDRFFAVRPEGSVSTLKIQRTERGDSAVYLCASSLIGGPQYFGPGTRLLVL.

The rearrangement joins TRBV4-1 to TRBJ2-5; the D gene is possibly TRBD1 (5 bases). Germline V gene sequence: CDR1 MGHRA, CDR2 YSYEKL. V gave up 0 bases and J gave up 5 bases, with 13 bases separating them. The CDR3 is 15 amino acids. The CDR3 bases are TGCGCCAGCAGCCAAGATGTGGGGCTTGGGGAGACCCAGTACTTC. Translation gives CASSQDVGLGETQYF.

This clone is a singleton in its sample. Other DNA sequences in this specimen translate into the identical CDR3. The V gene is TRBV2, the J gene TRBJ1-5, with D maybe TRBD1 (5 bases). The CDR3 runs to 14 residues. V lost 6 bases to trimming and J lost 1 base, with 10 bases between them. Germline V lookup: CDR1 SNHLY, CDR2 FYNNEI. CDR3 region: CASRGTGSNQPQHF. The DNA for the CDR3 is TGTGCCAGCAGGGGGACTGGGAGCAATCAGCCCCAGCATTTT. Filled out from reference TRBV2 and TRBJ1-5, the complete variable domain reads EPEVTQTPSHQVTQMGQEVILRCVPISNHLYFYWYRQILGQKVEFLVSFYNNEISEKSEIFDDQFSVERPDGSNFTLKIRSTKLEDSAMYFCASRGTGSNQPQHFGDGTRLSIL.

The rearrangement joins TRBV28 to TRBJ2-7; 8 bases agree with TRBD1. Germline trimming cut 2 bases from V and 3 bases from J; bases unmatched to any gene: 9. The CDR3 has 16 amino acids. The germline gives CDR1 MDHEN, CDR2 SYDVKM. CDR3 in amino acids: CASSLQPGGVDYEQYF. CDR3 DNA: TGTGCCAGCAGTTTACAGCCAGGGGGCGTCGACTACGAGCAGTACTTC.

This clone was observed a handful of times. The rearrangement links TRBV10-2 to TRBJ2-1; TRBD2 agrees at 13 bases. The CDR3 is 14 residues long. The V segment lost 6 bases and the J segment 7 bases; nucleotides outside the gene matches: 3. Per germline, CDR1 WSHSY and CDR2 SAAADI. CDR3 sequence reads: CASRGLAGENEQFF. CDR3 nucleotides: TGCGCCAGCAGAGGACTAGCGGGAGAAAATGAGCAGTTCTTC.

This chain joins TRBV6-1 and TRBJ1-3, with no clear D. CDR3 length equals 15 residues. Germline V gene data show CDR1 as MNHNS and CDR2 as SASEGT. V lost 5 bases, J lost 4 bases, and 15 bases lay in between. For the CDR3, the DNA is TGTGCCAGCAGTCCTCGCCTAAAAACGGGAAACACCATATATTTT. It yields the protein CASSPRLKTGNTIYF.

J is TRBJ1-2 and V is TRBV28; a weak D match, TRBD1 (5 bases). The CDR3 runs to 13 residues. Trimming stripped 5 bases from V and 2 bases from J, with 9 bases between. The V gene's germline CDR1 is MDHEN and CDR2 SYDVKM. This chain's CDR3 is CASSVTENYGYTF. DNA for the CDR3: TGTGCCAGCAGTGTGACAGAAAACTATGGCTACACCTTC.

The gene calls are TRBV7-2 and TRBJ2-2, with D uncertain. The germline gives CDR1 SGHTA, CDR2 FQGNSA. CDR3 length equals 14 residues. V was clipped by 6 bases and J by 0 bases, with 8 bases between them. In DNA form, the CDR3 reads TGTGCCAGCAGTGTGCTAGCGAACACCGGGGAGCTGTTTTTT. Its translation: CASSVLANTGELFF. The full variable domain, in which reference TRBV7-2 and TRBJ2-2 provide the parts outside the CDR3, is GAGVSQSPSNKVTEKGKDVELRCDPISGHTALYWYRQSLGQGLEFLIYFQGNSAPDKSGLPSDRFSAERTGGSVSTLTIQRTQQEDSAVYLCASSVLANTGELFFGEGSRLTVL.

The chain is built from TRBV2 and TRBJ1-2; no firm D call. The V gene's germline CDR1 is SNHLY and CDR2 FYNNEI. The V end was cut by 3 bases, the J end by 0 bases, with 8 bases between. The CDR3 consists of 14 residues. The CDR3 sequence: CASSDRKANYGYTF. Written as DNA, the CDR3 is TGTGCCAGCAGTGACAGGAAAGCTAACTATGGCTACACCTTC.

The sample holds one count of this clone. This rearrangement joins TRBV7-7 to TRBJ2-1, with TRBD2 matching 11 bases. V lost 5 bases and J lost 3; bases outside the gene matches: 3. Germline CDR1 reads SSHAT; CDR2 reads FNYEAQ (reference sequence). CDR3 length equals 15 residues. CDR3 in DNA: TGTGCCAGCAGCCAGGGACTAGCGGACTACAATGAGCAGTTCTTC. Its translation: CASSQGLADYNEQFF.

The chain recombines TRBV29-1 with TRBJ2-3; 9 bases match TRBD2. The CDR3 is 15 amino acids. Germline-derived CDR1 and CDR2 are SQVTM and ANQGSEA. The V and J ends lost 2 bases and 4 bases, in that order; junction bases with no gene match: 7. The DNA for the CDR3 is TGCAGCGTTGAAATTGCGGGAGGGTTCCCAGATACGCAGTATTTT. This translates into CSVEIAGGFPDTQYF.

CDR3 sequence: CASSGTSGLITDTQYF. CDR3 nucleotides: TGTGCCAGCAGTGGGACTAGCGGGCTCATCACAGATACGCAGTATTTT. The V and J genes are TRBV2 and TRBJ2-3, with 11 positions matching TRBD2. There are 16 residues in the CDR3. V gave up 4 bases and J gave up 2 bases; unmatched junction bases: 5. The germline V gene has CDR1 SNHLY and CDR2 FYNNEI. The full variable domain, completed using reference TRBV2 and TRBJ2-3, is EPEVTQTPSHQVTQMGQEVILRCVPISNHLYFYWYRQILGQKVEFLVSFYNNEISEKSEIFDDQFSVERPDGSNFTLKIRSTKLEDSAMYFCASSGTSGLITDTQYFGPGTRLTVL.

The CDR3 DNA reads as TGTGCCAGCAGCCCACCGACAGGGATACCATCTGGGGCCAACGTCCTGACTTTC. Translating it yields CASSPPTGIPSGANVLTF. The chain employs TRBV13 and TRBJ2-6, with 7 nucleotides matching TRBD1. After removal of 5 bases from V and 1 base from J, the junction contained 11 bases not matched to a gene. The germline gives CDR1 PRHDT, CDR2 FYEKMQ (reference sequence). The CDR3 covers 18 residues.

CDR3 nucleotides: TGTGCCAGCAGTGACAGTTTCGGCAATCAGCCCCAGCATTTT. Residues: CASSDSFGNQPQHF. J is TRBJ1-5 and V is TRBV2; D not certain. This CDR3 contains 14 residues. V lost 3 bases and J 2 bases, leaving 8 bases between the germline ends. Germline loops: CDR1 SNHLY, CDR2 FYNNEI.

This chain links TRBV7-9 with TRBJ2-6; TRBD1 matches at 8 bases. Germline V gives CDR1 SEHNR, CDR2 FQNEAQ (reference sequence). V shed 5 bases and J 2 bases; nucleotides not matched to a gene: 2. CDR3 length: 15 residues. The CDR3 DNA is TGTGCCAGCAGCGAACAGGGGGCTGGGGCCAACGTCCTGACTTTC. Translation: CASSEQGAGANVLTF. The entire variable domain, with the rest obtained from reference TRBV7-9 and TRBJ2-6, is as follows: DTGVSQNPRHKITKRGQNVTFRCDPISEHNRLYWYRQTLGQGPEFLTYFQNEAQLEKSRLLSDRFSAERPKGSFSTLEIQRTEQGDSAMYLCASSEQGAGANVLTFGAGSRLTVL.

This rearrangement joins TRBV4-1 to TRBJ1-2; weak D call: TRBD1 (5 bases). Germline V lookup: CDR1 MGHRA, CDR2 YSYEKL. V shed 2 bases and J shed 1 base, with 11 bases lying between them. This CDR3 is built from 15 residues. In nucleotides, the CDR3 is TGCGCCAGCAGCCAATTGGGGCCGGGTAACTATGGCTACACCTTC. It translates to CASSQLGPGNYGYTF.

The chain couples TRBV6-5 to TRBJ2-3; 9 bases match TRBD2. The CDR3 consists of 14 residues. V trimming: 10 bases; J trimming: 2 bases; junction bases outside the gene matches: 7. The germline V gene encodes CDR1 MNHEY and CDR2 SVGAGI. CDR3 sequence: CAIGGGLATDTQYF. The CDR3 coding sequence is TGTGCCATCGGGGGGGGACTAGCCACAGATACGCAGTATTTT.

The chain carries TRBV7-9 and TRBJ1-2; 8 bases align to TRBD1. The CDR3 contains 13 residues. CDR1 and CDR2 from the germline V gene are SEHNR and FQNEAQ (reference sequence). Germline trimming cut 5 bases from V and 6 bases from J; bases unmatched to any gene: 5. The CDR3 loop reads CASSIKTGDGYTF. DNA of the CDR3: TGTGCCAGCAGCATAAAGACAGGGGATGGCTACACCTTC.

The CDR3 is CASSLWGGNSPLHF. The DNA of the CDR3 is TGTGCCAGCAGCTTATGGGGGGGCAATTCACCCCTCCACTTT. This chain links TRBV13 with TRBJ1-6; D is possibly TRBD1 (6 bases). V lost 2 bases and J 7 bases, leaving 9 bases between the germline ends. The CDR3 is made up of 14 amino acids. Germline loops: CDR1 PRHDT, CDR2 FYEKMQ (reference sequence).

The chain uses TRBV6-1 and TRBJ2-7; D gene unclear. CDR3 length: 11 amino acids. Germline CDR1 MNHNS, CDR2 SASEGT. The germline V and J ends were trimmed by 7 bases and 0 bases, with 4 bases remaining between them. The CDR3 DNA is TGTGCCAGCATGAGCTCCTACGAGCAGTACTTC. Amino acids: CASMSSYEQYF.

V and J are TRBV7-2 and TRBJ2-1; possibly TRBD2 for D (6 bases). Trimming shortened V by 2 bases and J by 7 bases, and 18 bases separated the two germline ends. The germline gives CDR1 SGHTA, CDR2 FQGNSA. The CDR3 length is 16 residues. The CDR3 sequence: CASSLSSAINWNEQFF. Here the CDR3 DNA reads TGTGCCAGCAGCTTATCTAGCGCAATTAACTGGAATGAGCAGTTCTTC.